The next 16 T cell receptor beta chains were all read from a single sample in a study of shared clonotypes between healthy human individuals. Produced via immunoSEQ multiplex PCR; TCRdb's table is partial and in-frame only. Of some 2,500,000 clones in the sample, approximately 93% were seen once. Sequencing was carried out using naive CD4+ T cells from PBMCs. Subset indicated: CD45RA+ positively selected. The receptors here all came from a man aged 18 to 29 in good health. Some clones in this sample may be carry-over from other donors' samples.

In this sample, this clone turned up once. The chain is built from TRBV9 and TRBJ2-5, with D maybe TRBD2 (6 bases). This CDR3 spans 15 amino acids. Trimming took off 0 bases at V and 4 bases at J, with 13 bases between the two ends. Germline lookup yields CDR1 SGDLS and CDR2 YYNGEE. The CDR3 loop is CASSVVPTRAETQYF. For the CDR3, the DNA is TGTGCCAGCAGCGTAGTTCCGACTAGGGCAGAGACCCAGTACTTC.

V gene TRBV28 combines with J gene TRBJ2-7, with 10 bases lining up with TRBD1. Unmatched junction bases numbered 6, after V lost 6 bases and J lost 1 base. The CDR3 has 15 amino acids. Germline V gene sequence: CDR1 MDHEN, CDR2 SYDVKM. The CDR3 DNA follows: TGTGCCAGCAGAACCGGGACAGGGGTGTCCTACGAGCAGTACTTC. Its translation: CASRTGTGVSYEQYF.

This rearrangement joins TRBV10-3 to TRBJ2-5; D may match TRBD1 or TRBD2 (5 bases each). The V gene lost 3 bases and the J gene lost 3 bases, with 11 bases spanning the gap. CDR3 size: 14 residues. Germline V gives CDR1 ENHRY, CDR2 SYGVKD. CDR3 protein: CAISDSGSEETQYF. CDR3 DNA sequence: TGTGCCATCAGTGATTCAGGGAGCGAAGAGACCCAGTACTTC.

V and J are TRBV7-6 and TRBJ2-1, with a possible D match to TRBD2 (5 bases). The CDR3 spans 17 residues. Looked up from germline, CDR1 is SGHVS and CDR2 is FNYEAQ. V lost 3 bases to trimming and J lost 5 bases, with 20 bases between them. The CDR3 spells CASSLGSGVRTNNEQFF. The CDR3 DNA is TGTGCCAGCAGCTTGGGGAGTGGGGTTCGGACGAACAATGAGCAGTTCTTC.

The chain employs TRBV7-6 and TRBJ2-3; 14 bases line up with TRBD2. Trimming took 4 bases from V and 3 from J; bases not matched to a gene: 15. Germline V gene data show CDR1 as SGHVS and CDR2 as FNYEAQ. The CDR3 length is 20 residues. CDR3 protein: CASSSPHRRLAGGRTDTQYF. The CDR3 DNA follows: TGTGCCAGCAGCTCCCCCCATCGGCGACTAGCGGGAGGGCGTACAGATACGCAGTATTTT.

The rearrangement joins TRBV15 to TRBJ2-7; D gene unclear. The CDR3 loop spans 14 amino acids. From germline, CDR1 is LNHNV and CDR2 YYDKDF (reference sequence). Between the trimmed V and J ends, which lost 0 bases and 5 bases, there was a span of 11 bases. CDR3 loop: CATSRETASHEQYF. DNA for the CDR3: TGTGCCACCAGCAGAGAAACGGCGTCCCACGAGCAGTACTTC.

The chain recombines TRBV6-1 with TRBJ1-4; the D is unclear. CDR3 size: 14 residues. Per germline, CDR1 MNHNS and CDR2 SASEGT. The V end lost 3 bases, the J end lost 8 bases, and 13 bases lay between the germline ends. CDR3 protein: CASSEASGREKLFF. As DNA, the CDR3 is TGTGCCAGCAGTGAGGCCTCCGGGAGGGAAAAACTGTTTTTT.

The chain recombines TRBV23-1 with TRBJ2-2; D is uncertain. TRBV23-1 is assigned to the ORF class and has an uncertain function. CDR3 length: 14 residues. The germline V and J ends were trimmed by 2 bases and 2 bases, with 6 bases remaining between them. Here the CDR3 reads CASSQPANTGELFF. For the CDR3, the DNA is TGCGCCAGCAGTCAACCAGCTAACACCGGGGAGCTGTTTTTT.

The CDR3 DNA follows: TGTGCCAGCTCACCTACTGGGAACCCTGCTCTCTCCGGGGAGCTGTTTTTT. Translating gives CASSPTGNPALSGELFF. The chain employs TRBV18 and TRBJ2-2, with D unclear. Trimming removed 3 bases from V and 6 bases from J, with 20 bases in between. Germline values: CDR1 KGHSH, CDR2 LQKENI. The CDR3 extends over 17 amino acids.

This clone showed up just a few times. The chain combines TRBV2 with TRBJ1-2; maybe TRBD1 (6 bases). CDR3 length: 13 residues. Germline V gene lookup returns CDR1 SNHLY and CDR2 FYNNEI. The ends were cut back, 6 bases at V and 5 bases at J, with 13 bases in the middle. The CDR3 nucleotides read TGTGCCAGCAGCTGGACAGCCGGGTATGGCTACACCTTC. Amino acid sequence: CASSWTAGYGYTF.

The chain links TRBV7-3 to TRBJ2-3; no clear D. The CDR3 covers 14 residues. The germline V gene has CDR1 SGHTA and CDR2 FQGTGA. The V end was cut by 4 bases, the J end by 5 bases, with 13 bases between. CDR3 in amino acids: CASSSPNSGDTQYF. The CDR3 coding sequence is TGTGCCAGCAGCTCGCCAAACAGTGGAGATACGCAGTATTTT.

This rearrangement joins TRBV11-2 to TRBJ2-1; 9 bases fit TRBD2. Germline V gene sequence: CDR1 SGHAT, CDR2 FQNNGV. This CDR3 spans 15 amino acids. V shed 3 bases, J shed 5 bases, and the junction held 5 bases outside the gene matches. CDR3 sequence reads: CASSFYSGGHNEQFF. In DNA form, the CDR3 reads TGTGCCAGCAGCTTTTATAGCGGGGGCCACAATGAGCAGTTCTTC.

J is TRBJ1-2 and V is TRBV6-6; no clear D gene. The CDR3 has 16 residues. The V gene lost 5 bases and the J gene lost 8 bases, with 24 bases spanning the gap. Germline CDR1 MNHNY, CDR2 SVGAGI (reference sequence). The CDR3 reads CASSPYDRGVLLGYTF. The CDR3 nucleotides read TGTGCCAGCAGTCCATACGACCGTGGTGTTTTACTGGGCTACACCTTC.

This chain's CDR3 is CASSLRRPSTDTQYF. CDR3 coding DNA: TGTGCCAGCAGCTTACGCCGGCCTAGCACAGATACGCAGTATTTT. J is TRBJ2-3 and V is TRBV7-9; D not certain. The V end lost 2 bases, the J end lost 0 bases, and 9 bases lay between the germline ends. This CDR3 contains 15 residues. Looked up from germline, CDR1 is SEHNR and CDR2 is FQNEAQ (reference sequence).

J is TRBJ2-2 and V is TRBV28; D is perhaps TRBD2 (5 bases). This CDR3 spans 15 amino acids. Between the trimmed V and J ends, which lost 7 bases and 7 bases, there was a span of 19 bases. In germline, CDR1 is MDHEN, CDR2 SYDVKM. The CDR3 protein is CASTYWGVGDGELFF. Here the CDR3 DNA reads TGTGCCAGCACCTACTGGGGAGTCGGGGACGGGGAGCTGTTTTTT.

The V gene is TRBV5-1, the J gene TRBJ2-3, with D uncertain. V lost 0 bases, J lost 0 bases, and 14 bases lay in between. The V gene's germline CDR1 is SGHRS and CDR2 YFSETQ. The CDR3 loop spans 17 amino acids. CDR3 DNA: TGCGCCAGCAGCTTGGTGGTAGCTAGACCTAGCACAGATACGCAGTATTTT. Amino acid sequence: CASSLVVARPSTDTQYF.